The clone carrying this TCR beta chain was detected once. The table came from immunoSEQ multiplex PCR; TCRdb's copy has only in-frame clones and leaves some out. The data hold 65,000 to 85,000 clones, with about 90% observed a single time. The data stem from a study of technical replicates of blood from four donors. The V end lost 4 bases, the J end lost 1 base, and 12 bases lay between the germline ends. There are 15 residues in the CDR3. Germline V lookup: CDR1 SGHDT, CDR2 YYEEEE. The source of this sequence is a human donor in good health. Input material: T cells isolated from PBMCs. The V and J genes are TRBV5-6 and TRBJ1-5, with unresolved D. CDR3 amino acids: CASSSLTRSNQPQHF. CDR3 nucleotides: TGTGCCAGCAGCAGCTTGACGCGGAGCAATCAGCCCCAGCATTTT.